Following are 21 T cell receptor beta chains from one sample sequenced in a study of identical twins. From the 5' RACE reads, TCRdb called clonotypes with MiXCR, one entry per CDR3 protein. The sample holds 690,000 or so distinct CDR3 sequences, around 8.6% seen once. These data were likewise used in another study, on yellow fever vaccine responses in identical twins.

Sequenced input: PBMCs. These receptor sequences come from a woman under 30 in good health.

This clonotype has a count of ten or more. V gene TRBV15 combines with J gene TRBJ2-5; D not certain. The CDR3 totals 15 residues. V lost 2 bases to trimming and J lost 1 base, with 11 bases between them. Per germline, CDR1 LNHNV and CDR2 YYDKDF (reference sequence). CDR3: CATSRSVSRQETQYF. CDR3 nucleotide sequence: TGTGCCACCAGCAGATCAGTATCCCGCCAAGAGACCCAGTACTTC.

This clonotype was seen only a few times. This chain connects TRBV12-3 or TRBV12-4 to TRBJ2-2, with 9 bases lining up with TRBD1. After removal of 7 bases from V and 6 bases from J, the junction contained 6 bases not matched to a gene. This CDR3 comprises 14 residues. CDR3 in amino acids: CASTPDRGAGELFF. CDR3 nucleotide sequence: TGTGCCAGCACCCCTGACAGGGGGGCCGGGGAGCTGTTTTTT.

This clonotype appeared a few times. The V and J genes are TRBV12-3 or TRBV12-4 and TRBJ1-5; D ambiguous. V was cut by 1 base and J by 0 bases, with 10 bases left in between. The CDR3 sequence is 16 residues long. The CDR3, as DNA: TGTGCCAGCAGTTTAGGGGCAGGTTCTAGCAATCAGCCCCAGCATTTT. Its translation: CASSLGAGSSNQPQHF.

This clonotype was recorded a few times. The chain employs TRBV28 and TRBJ2-7, with D perhaps TRBD1 (6 bases). CDR1 and CDR2 (germline): MDHEN, SYDVKM. V lost 7 bases and J 4 bases, leaving 11 bases between the germline ends. CDR3 length: 12 amino acids. Here the CDR3 DNA reads TGTGCCAGCACTTCAGGGGTATACGAGCAGTACTTC. Translated, it gives CASTSGVYEQYF.

This clonotype was observed at least ten times. The chain recombines TRBV20-1 with TRBJ2-7; possible D gene TRBD2, 6 bases. The germline V and J ends were trimmed by 5 bases and 5 bases, with 16 bases remaining between them. Germline V gene sequence: CDR1 DFQATT, CDR2 SNEGSKA (reference sequence). The CDR3 loop spans 13 amino acids. The CDR3 bases are TGCAGTGCTCCGGGACTTCTTGACCACGAGCAGTACTTC. Encoded protein: CSAPGLLDHEQYF.

This clonotype was seen a few times. This chain uses TRBV27 with TRBJ1-2, with a weak D call TRBD1 (6 bases). This CDR3 contains 16 residues. Deletions cut 0 bases from V and 5 bases from J, with 16 bases between. Germline CDR1 MNHEY, CDR2 SMNVEV (reference sequence). The CDR3 DNA sequence: TGTGCCAGCAGTTTATCCCTTCCCGGGACACCTTATGGCTACACCTTC. Encoded protein: CASSLSLPGTPYGYTF.

This clonotype was counted between two and nine times. The J gene is TRBJ1-2, the V gene TRBV9; D ambiguous. There are 16 residues in the CDR3. Germline V gene sequence: CDR1 SGDLS, CDR2 YYNGEE. With 0 bases removed from V and 2 bases from J, the gap between germline ends came to 14 bases. The CDR3: CASSVAGGLGNYGYTF. CDR3 DNA sequence: TGTGCCAGCAGCGTAGCTGGCGGGCTTGGAAACTATGGCTACACCTTC.

This clonotype has just a few counts. This chain links TRBV2 with TRBJ2-7; D perhaps matches TRBD2 (5 bases). Trimming removed 5 bases from V and 0 bases from J, with 17 bases in between. Germline values: CDR1 SNHLY, CDR2 FYNNEI. The length of the CDR3 is 16 residues. CDR3 DNA: TGTGCCAGCAGTCAAACTAGTTTCAAAAGCTCCTACGAGCAGTACTTC. This sequence encodes CASSQTSFKSSYEQYF.

At least ten counts were recorded for this clonotype. V gene TRBV29-1 combines with J gene TRBJ2-2, with unresolved D. There are 11 residues in the CDR3. The germline CDR1 and CDR2 sequences are SQVTM and ANQGSEA. The V and J ends lost 4 bases and 5 bases respectively, with 5 bases between them. CDR3 sequence (DNA): TGCAGCGTTGTCGGGACCGGGGAGCTGTTTTTT. Translated: CSVVGTGELFF.

The chain uses TRBV12-3 or TRBV12-4 and TRBJ2-5; no clear D. Trimming removed 1 base from V and 1 base from J, with 7 bases in between. The CDR3 runs to 14 residues. Here the CDR3 reads CASSLGPIQETQYF. The CDR3 nucleotides read TGTGCCAGCAGTTTAGGCCCGATCCAAGAGACCCAGTACTTC.

This clonotype was seen a few times. The chain joins TRBV4-3 to TRBJ2-4; D is undetermined. V lost 4 bases, J lost 9 bases, and 13 bases lay in between. This CDR3 is built from 13 residues. Germline lookup yields CDR1 LGHNA and CDR2 YSLEER. Here the CDR3 DNA reads TGCGCCAGCAGCCCATCAGCGCGCGGCATTCAGTACTTC. Residues: CASSPSARGIQYF.

This clonotype has just a few counts. The J gene is TRBJ2-3, the V gene TRBV9; no reliable D call. CDR3 length equals 16 residues. CDR1 and CDR2 from the germline V gene are SGDLS and YYNGEE. V shed 4 bases and J shed 0 bases, with 15 bases lying between them. CDR3 coding DNA: TGTGCCAGCAGCCCGAGTGGTACAGAAAGCACAGATACGCAGTATTTT. Residues: CASSPSGTESTDTQYF.

The genes are TRBV12-3 or TRBV12-4 and TRBJ2-7; possible D gene TRBD2, 6 bases. This CDR3 is built from 13 residues. Trimming removed 5 bases at V and 10 bases at J, with 18 bases between. The chain's CDR3 is CASSPVQPGLQYF. The CDR3 nucleotides are TGTGCCAGCAGTCCGGTCCAACCGGGACTCCAGTACTTC.

The sample holds many counts of this clonotype. This chain connects TRBV12-3 or TRBV12-4 to TRBJ1-3; D uncertain. V lost 4 bases and J lost 0, with 10 bases in between. The CDR3 runs 15 residues. The CDR3 reads CASSSDLRSGNTIYF. CDR3 DNA: TGTGCCAGCAGTTCAGACTTACGCTCTGGAAACACCATATATTTT.

This clonotype was seen only a few times. The genes are TRBV10-3 and TRBJ2-1; 9 nucleotides match TRBD1. There are 15 residues in the CDR3. In germline, CDR1 is ENHRY, CDR2 SYGVKD. The V and J ends lost 9 bases and 9 bases, in that order; junction bases with no gene match: 15. Here the CDR3 DNA reads TGTGCCATTCACCCCGGGACAGGGCGACCAGGTGAGCAGTTCTTC. It encodes CAIHPGTGRPGEQFF.

This clonotype was recorded at least ten times. The DNA of the CDR3 is TGTGCCAGCAGCTTAGGGGGGCGGACTGAAGCTTTCTTT. Translating it yields CASSLGGRTEAFF. The chain has TRBV11-2 and TRBJ1-1; D is perhaps TRBD1 (6 bases). The CDR3 runs to 13 residues. Germline loops: CDR1 SGHAT, CDR2 FQNNGV. Trimming pared 1 base from V and 5 bases from J, leaving 8 bases between.

This clonotype has just one count. The rearrangement uses TRBV2 and TRBJ1-5; D gene unclear. The V end lost 6 bases, the J end lost 7 bases, and 16 bases lay between the germline ends. Germline assignment: CDR1 SNHLY and CDR2 FYNNEI. The CDR3 runs to 14 residues. The CDR3 nucleotides are TGTGCCAGCAGGGCGGAGGGCCCATTGCAGCCCCAGCATTTT. It codes for CASRAEGPLQPQHF.

This clonotype was seen at least ten times. The CDR3: CASRGARSSYEQYF. The CDR3, as DNA: TGTGCCAGCAGGGGAGCGAGAAGCTCCTACGAGCAGTACTTC. The chain has TRBV12-3 or TRBV12-4 and TRBJ2-7; D perhaps matches TRBD2 (5 bases). This CDR3 spans 14 amino acids. Deletions cut 6 bases from V and 0 bases from J, with 12 bases between.

This clonotype was counted ten times or more. CDR3 loop: CSARSDYSYEQYF. DNA of the CDR3: TGCAGTGCTAGATCCGACTACTCCTACGAGCAGTACTTC. This chain connects TRBV20-1 to TRBJ2-7, with a weak D call TRBD2 (5 bases). CDR1 is DFQATT and CDR2 is SNEGSKA in the germline V gene (reference sequence). The CDR3 extends over 13 amino acids. Trimming pared 2 bases from V and 0 bases from J, leaving 8 bases between.

This rearrangement joins TRBV6-5 to TRBJ1-2; D unresolved. The V end lost 6 bases, the J end lost 2 bases, and 7 bases lay between the germline ends. The CDR3 is 12 amino acids. Germline V lookup: CDR1 MNHEY, CDR2 SVGAGI. This CDR3 is CASRGSNYGYTF. In DNA form, the CDR3 reads TGTGCCAGCAGGGGCTCCAACTATGGCTACACCTTC.

J is TRBJ2-1 and V is TRBV7-9, with D tentatively TRBD1 (6 bases). Trimming shortened V by 5 bases and J by 5 bases, and 10 bases separated the two germline ends. This CDR3 has 13 amino acids. CDR1 is SEHNR and CDR2 is FQNEAQ in the germline V gene (reference sequence). CDR3 loop: CASSARQDNEQFF. The CDR3 region has the DNA TGTGCCAGCAGCGCAAGACAGGACAATGAGCAGTTCTTC.